One TCR beta chain is described in this entry. The antigen remains undetermined. This sample is drawn from a study of CXCR3-negative and CXCR3-positive naive CD8 T cells. cDNA libraries for TRB were generated by 5' RACE incorporating UMI labels. TCRdb reprocessed the 5' RACE reads; each CDR3 protein has one entry and no DNA is given. The listing records around 50,000 distinct CDR3 sequences. The length of the CDR3 is 13 residues. Germline V gives CDR1 SGHTA, CDR2 FQGNSA. Study-wide findings and caveats: Much lower diversity was found in memory CD8+ cells, while both naive subsets had comparably high diversity. The study inferred TCR strength from TRB CDR3 properties and found comparable surface CD5 between naive subsets.

This clonotype was sampled from a human donor in good health. Some clones in this sample may be carry-over from other donors' samples. The chain has TRBV7-2 and TRBJ2-7; no DNA is available, so the TRBD2 call from TCRdb remains unchecked. The sample consisted of naive CXCR3- CD8+ T cells from blood. Specified subset: CD45RO-CCR7+CD27+CD95- naive CD8+ T cells lacking CXCR3 (TNR3-). The CDR3 loop is CASSPPLSYEQYF.